A single sample gave rise to the 22 T cell receptor beta chains below, sequenced in a study of T cell changes during pregnancy in multiple sclerosis. Assay used: immunoSEQ multiplex PCR; TCRdb lists only in-frame clones, some missing. Of approximately 33,000 clones listed, 85% to 90% are singletons. The material sequenced was CD4+ T cells from peripheral blood mononuclear cells, taken in the first trimester of pregnancy. Receptors originate from a female donor in good health, enrolled as a control in a pregnancy study.

The chain joins TRBV7-2 to TRBJ2-7; 9 bases agree with TRBD2. This CDR3 has 15 amino acids. Germline CDR1 and CDR2: SGHTA and FQGNSA. The V and J ends lost 5 bases and 6 bases, in that order; junction bases with no gene match: 11. The CDR3 region is CASSPSGLAGAEQYF. The CDR3 bases are TGTGCCAGCAGCCCCTCCGGGTTAGCGGGGGCCGAGCAGTACTTC.

This clone occurred a few times. The chain employs TRBV7-9 and TRBJ2-3, with a weak D call TRBD1 (6 bases). Trimming pared 4 bases from V and 2 bases from J, leaving 7 bases between. Germline V gives CDR1 SEHNR, CDR2 FQNEAQ (reference sequence). CDR3 length: 13 amino acids. The CDR3 DNA follows: TGTGCCAGCAGCTGGGACACCACAGATACGCAGTATTTT. Translating it yields CASSWDTTDTQYF.

J is TRBJ1-2 and V is TRBV7-2; 7 bases map to TRBD1. CDR3 size: 15 residues. V lost 5 bases to trimming and J lost 5 bases; unmatched junction nucleotides: 11. Germline CDR1 reads SGHTA; CDR2 reads FQGNSA. In DNA form, the CDR3 reads TGTGCCAGCAGCCCCCAGGACAGGCTAGGGTATGGCTACACCTTC. Its translation: CASSPQDRLGYGYTF.

The chain joins TRBV27 to TRBJ1-5; D may be TRBD1 (6 bases). Trimming pared 7 bases from V and 2 bases from J, leaving 15 bases between. The CDR3 length is 15 residues. Germline V lookup: CDR1 MNHEY, CDR2 SMNVEV (reference sequence). The CDR3 DNA reads TGTGCCAGCATGGAAGGGGGTAGGGGCAATCAGCCCCAGCATTTT. Residues: CASMEGGRGNQPQHF.

The CDR3 protein is CSVYPGLHHNEQFF. The CDR3 coding sequence is TGCAGCGTTTACCCGGGACTACACCACAATGAGCAGTTCTTC. V usage is TRBV29-1 and J usage is TRBJ2-1; 7 nucleotides match TRBD2. The junction had 9 bases not matched to a gene; V was cut back by 5 bases and J by 5 bases. Looked up from germline, CDR1 is SQVTM and CDR2 is ANQGSEA. This CDR3 has 14 amino acids.

This clone has a single count. The CDR3 DNA reads TGCGCCAGCAGCCCGGACAGGGACCCGGCTAATAGCAATCAGCCCCAGCATTTT. This translates into CASSPDRDPANSNQPQHF. The chain couples TRBV4-1 to TRBJ1-5; 8 bases line up with TRBD1. Trimming at V came to 4 bases and at J to 0 bases, leaving 11 bases not matched to a gene. Germline assignment: CDR1 MGHRA and CDR2 YSYEKL. The CDR3 contains 18 residues.

The chain joins TRBV30 to TRBJ1-2; D unclear. CDR3 length: 13 residues. V was shortened by 2 bases and J by 4 bases, with 11 bases between the two germline ends. Germline-derived CDR1 and CDR2 are GTSNPN and SVGIG (reference sequence). CDR3 sequence: CAWSPVRFYGYTF. Here the CDR3 DNA reads TGTGCCTGGAGTCCCGTGCGATTCTATGGCTACACCTTC.

The V and J genes are TRBV9 and TRBJ1-1; tentative D call: TRBD1 (6 bases). This CDR3 contains 14 residues. Trimming left V 3 bases short and J 4 bases short, with 13 bases between. The germline CDR1 and CDR2 sequences are SGDLS and YYNGEE. The CDR3 DNA reads TGTGCCAGCAGCGGTATAAGGGGGGGCACTGAAGCTTTCTTT. The encoded protein is CASSGIRGGTEAFF.

J is TRBJ1-4 and V is TRBV2; tentative D call: TRBD1 (6 bases). Trimming shortened V by 5 bases and J by 0 bases, and 10 bases separated the two germline ends. This CDR3 spans 15 amino acids. The germline CDR1 and CDR2 sequences are SNHLY and FYNNEI. CDR3 sequence: CASSNNRATNEKLFF. For the CDR3, the DNA is TGTGCCAGCAGTAATAACAGGGCAACTAATGAAAAACTGTTTTTT.

The chain links TRBV9 to TRBJ1-5; 7 nucleotides agree with TRBD1. CDR1 and CDR2 (germline): SGDLS, YYNGEE. The CDR3 contains 15 residues. Losses at the gene ends were 3 bases for V and 8 bases for J; bases not matched to a gene: 11. CDR3 coding DNA: TGTGCCAGCAGCGCCGGGACAGCCTTTTGGGAGCCCCAGCATTTT. Its protein is CASSAGTAFWEPQHF.

This chain uses TRBV6-1 with TRBJ2-5; 10 positions agree with TRBD1. CDR1 and CDR2 (germline): MNHNS, SASEGT. This CDR3 has 14 residues. V shed 6 bases, J shed 1 base, and the junction held 2 bases outside the gene matches. CDR3 sequence (DNA): TGTGCCAGCAGGGACAGGGGGACCCAAGAGACCCAGTACTTC. Amino acid sequence: CASRDRGTQETQYF.

The V gene is TRBV18, the J gene TRBJ2-7; D not resolved. Germline CDR1 is KGHSH and CDR2 is LQKENI. This CDR3 comprises 12 residues. V was cut by 5 bases and J by 2 bases, with 7 bases left in between. CDR3 DNA sequence: TGTGCCAGCTCAGTACTGCCCTACGAGCAGTACTTC. Its protein is CASSVLPYEQYF.

V usage is TRBV7-9 and J usage is TRBJ1-1; TRBD1 matches 7 bases. CDR1 is SEHNR, CDR2 FQNEAQ, per germline (reference sequence). There are 14 residues in the CDR3. The J segment lost 4 bases and the V segment lost 1 base, leaving 3 bases of the junction unmatched. As DNA, the CDR3 is TGTGCCAGCAGCTTAGGAACAGGGGTCACTGAAGCTTTCTTT. It translates to CASSLGTGVTEAFF. Together with reference TRBV7-9 and TRBJ1-1, the CDR3 gives the full variable domain: DTGVSQNPRHKITKRGQNVTFRCDPISEHNRLYWYRQTLGQGPEFLTYFQNEAQLEKSRLLSDRFSAERPKGSFSTLEIQRTEQGDSAMYLCASSLGTGVTEAFFGQGTRLTVV.

The V gene is TRBV5-1, the J gene TRBJ1-4, with TRBD1 identical over 7 bases. Germline trimming cut 0 bases from V and 3 bases from J; bases unmatched to any gene: 5. From germline, CDR1 is SGHRS and CDR2 YFSETQ. This CDR3 has 16 residues. The CDR3: CASSLGQGSANEKLFF. The CDR3 nucleotides are TGCGCCAGCAGCTTGGGACAGGGTTCGGCTAATGAAAAACTGTTTTTT.

The rearrangement uses TRBV27 and TRBJ1-1, with TRBD1 identical over 8 bases. V trimming: 6 bases; J trimming: 3 bases; junction bases outside the gene matches: 3. The CDR3 totals 13 residues. CDR1 is MNHEY and CDR2 is SMNVEV in the germline V gene (reference sequence). CDR3 nucleotide sequence: TGTGCCAGCAGGGGACAGGTAGACACTGAAGCTTTCTTT. Amino acid sequence: CASRGQVDTEAFF.

This rearrangement joins TRBV19 to TRBJ1-1, with D tentatively TRBD1 (6 bases). There are 15 residues in the CDR3. Germline V gene sequence: CDR1 LNHDA, CDR2 SQIVND (reference sequence). V was cut by 8 bases and J by 8 bases, with 24 bases left in between. CDR3 sequence: CASGKWDTGGSEAFF. In nucleotides, the CDR3 is TGTGCCAGTGGGAAATGGGACACGGGAGGGTCCGAAGCTTTCTTT.

The chain uses TRBV7-2 and TRBJ2-5; 13 bases fit TRBD2. The CDR3 length is 15 residues. The germline V gene has CDR1 SGHTA and CDR2 FQGNSA. V shed 4 bases, J shed 6 bases, and the junction held 5 bases outside the gene matches. CDR3 DNA: TGTGCCAGCAGCTCCCGGACTAGCGGGGGCCAGACCCAGTACTTC. This translates into CASSSRTSGGQTQYF. The variable domain in full, completed from reference TRBV7-2 and TRBJ2-5, reads GAGVSQSPSNKVTEKGKDVELRCDPISGHTALYWYRQSLGQGLEFLIYFQGNSAPDKSGLPSDRFSAERTGGSVSTLTIQRTQQEDSAVYLCASSSRTSGGQTQYFGPGTRLLVL.

The rearrangement joins TRBV29-1 to TRBJ2-3, with no clear D. The CDR3 has 14 amino acids. V was clipped by 4 bases and J by 1 base, with 12 bases between them. The germline V gene encodes CDR1 SQVTM and CDR2 ANQGSEA. In DNA, the CDR3 is TGCAGCGTTGGCTGGCCCACAGGCACAGATACGCAGTATTTT. As protein: CSVGWPTGTDTQYF.

Points on this clone: The junction differs from germline at one of its ends, possibly a read error. The chain joins TRBV14 to TRBJ1-2, with D perhaps TRBD1 (5 bases). Germline V CDR1 and CDR2: SGHDN, FVKESK. The CDR3 loop spans 13 amino acids. The CDR3, as DNA: TGTGCCAGCAGCCAAGATTCGGTCGGGGGAATCGCCTTC. Translated, it gives CASSQDSVGGIAF.

This chain connects TRBV11-2 to TRBJ1-5, with 7 bases fitting TRBD1. Losses at the gene ends were 4 bases for V and 4 bases for J; bases not matched to a gene: 1. Germline lookup yields CDR1 SGHAT and CDR2 FQNNGV. CDR3 length equals 13 residues. CDR3 sequence (DNA): TGTGCCAGCAGCTCCAGGGGGAATCAGCCCCAGCATTTT. The encoded protein is CASSSRGNQPQHF.

The rearrangement links TRBV19 to TRBJ1-5, with D perhaps TRBD1 (5 bases). CDR1 LNHDA and CDR2 SQIVND come from the germline V gene (reference sequence). Between the trimmed V and J ends, which lost 4 bases and 7 bases, there was a span of 11 bases. CDR3 length equals 13 residues. As DNA, the CDR3 is TGTGCCAGTAGTACGGGGGTTCGGCAGCCCCAGCATTTT. Translating gives CASSTGVRQPQHF.

The chain has TRBV6-5 and TRBJ2-1, with 7 bases matching TRBD2. CDR1 is MNHEY and CDR2 is SVGAGI in the germline V gene. The J segment lost 3 bases and the V segment lost 0 bases, leaving 2 bases of the junction unmatched. CDR3 length: 15 amino acids. DNA of the CDR3: TGTGCCAGCAGTTACTCGGGGGGGATCTACAATGAGCAGTTCTTC. It is translated as CASSYSGGIYNEQFF.